This T cell receptor (beta chain) comes out of a study of identical twins listed by TCRdb under 2016. At the level of the whole study: The study deep-sequenced TCR alpha and beta repertoires from monozygotic twins, unrelated adults of various ages and cord blood to test whether fetal clonotypes persist. To rule out contamination, the twin experiments were replicated at different times with different library preparation protocols.

The V and J ends are trimmed by 3 bases and 4 bases, leaving 11 bases between them. CDR1 is given as SGHDT and CDR2 as YYEEEE, both from the germline V gene. Counted from cysteine to phenylalanine, this CDR3 has 14 amino acids. Here the CDR3 DNA is all that survives: 42 bases in frame from base 1. As regards this clonotype: It lacks a known antigen. No base quality information exists; no much larger clone differs at one position.

Library preparation used 5' RACE. TCRdb lists the instrument as Illumina HiSeq 2000. A universal primer binding site was introduced by template switching, and a unique molecular identifier was present in the final cDNA, enabling accurate counting of TCR cDNA molecules. Specific primers in the conserved constant-segment region were used to synthesize first-strand cDNA for the TCR alpha and beta chains. To control for contamination, each cDNA library was double barcoded with a SMART-Mk sample barcode plus Illumina barcodes. TruSeq adapter sequences and Illumina sample barcodes were added in two successive PCR steps. TCR alpha and beta cDNA libraries were sequenced on the Illumina HiSeq platform with custom primers. In the original analysis: Unique molecular identifiers were extracted from raw reads with MiGEC, and CDR3 positions were determined with MiXCR. Recombination models were inferred per individual with the repgenHMM and IGoR tools using an EM algorithm. Shared clonotype analysis was performed with the tcR package in R, normalizing sharing by the product of cloneset sizes. To study raw recombination free of thymic and clonal selection effects, out-of-frame nonproductive sequences were analyzed. TCRdb applied fastp at Q25 and MiXCR to the public reads, then kept only in-frame beta chains. Each entry merges the rows of one CDR3 protein and shows their most common DNA and genes. TCRdb, not the authors, supplied the V and J calls. Here the sample has roughly 240,000 distinct CDR3 sequences; approximately 7% occur a single time. The leading ten clones occupy roughly 3.7% of the sample.

Results and caveats for the whole study, not just this receptor: Because the same donors could not be followed over many years, conclusions were based on cross-sectional statistical analysis. Abundant cord blood beta clonotypes carried fewer insertions; young adult naive repertoires showed a weaker similar trend, while memory repertoires showed none. Out-of-frame TCR alpha sequences shared between twins showed an excess of low generation-probability sequences compared with coincidental sharing between unrelated individuals. The excess sharing between twins in beta out-of-frame sequences was weaker because fewer shared sequences reduced the signal-to-noise ratio. Invariant T cells such as MAIT and iNKT could partly confound zero-insertion analyses, though diverse VJ usage argued against this for most clonotypes. In monozygotic twins, out-of-frame TCR alpha sharing was systematically underestimated by recombination models, although the models agreed with sharing between unrelated individuals.

All donors were healthy Caucasians. The twin cohort comprised three pairs of female monozygotic twins, all aged roughly 18 to 29 years. Using Miltenyi CD45RO+ enrichment and human naive T-cell isolation kits, memory (CD45RO+) and naive T cells were isolated from PBMC. These data were also reused for a study on yellow fever vaccine responses in identical twins. Drawing on the second study: The T cell response to vaccination in identical twins was reported by the authors to appear partly convergent and partly personalized. In the study, vaccine-responding T cell clones were precisely tracked in identical twins.

The chain is encoded by TRBV5-6 joined to TRBJ1-5; no D gene call is confident. The receptor was isolated from a woman younger than 30 in good health. Sequenced: memory (CD45RO+) T cells sorted from blood. Sample cell subset or site, as interpreted from the label and publication: CD45RO+ enriched T cells. In nucleotide form, the sequence is TGTGCCAGCAGCTCGGCTGGTTCAAATCAGCCCCAGCATTTT. The resulting protein is CASSSAGSNQPQHF.